A single T cell receptor (beta chain) is shown here with its context. Original handling: Amplification with reference gene primers provided the estimates of nucleated cell counts. The protocol was immunoSEQ multiplex PCR, while the TCRdb copy is restricted to in-frame clones and leaves out a portion. For V, J and clone size, that table is used; D and trimming come from the DNA. Of some 200,000 clones listed, less than 90% are singletons. This record belongs to a study of blood T cell repertoires in COVID-19. The overall study: Spain, Italy and the United States supplied samples that represented acute and convalescent COVID-19. Nucleic acid was either cDNA or gDNA, and it came from T cells, B-cell-depleted T cells, or PBMCs.

This TCR came from a middle-aged woman with acute or convalescent COVID-19. Specimen: peripheral blood.

CDR3 protein: CASGTGGIGYGYTF. The DNA for the CDR3 is TGTGCCAGTGGGACAGGGGGCATAGGCTATGGCTACACCTTC. The gene calls are TRBV25-1 and TRBJ1-2, with TRBD1 matching over 12 bases. The germline V gene has CDR1 MGHDK and CDR2 SYGVNS. After removal of 9 bases from V and 4 bases from J, the junction contained 6 bases not matched to a gene. The length of the CDR3 is 14 residues.